The next 30 T cell receptor beta chains were all read from a single sample in a study of cytomegalovirus exposure and HLA in healthy donors. PCR amplification relied on 60 Vbeta primers (plus 13 Jbeta primers). The method was immunoSEQ multiplex PCR; TCRdb's version includes in-frame clones alone and lacks a portion of them. The sample's table shows more than 45,000 clones. Material: PBMCs. The origin of the receptors is a male donor in good health and CMV-seronegative.

The V and J genes are TRBV7-2 and TRBJ2-3, with 8 bases fitting TRBD1. The length of the CDR3 is 15 residues. V was pared by 5 bases and J by 1 base, with 5 bases of the junction left unmatched. Germline V gives CDR1 SGHTA, CDR2 FQGNSA. The chain's CDR3 is CASSPGTGRTDTQYF. The CDR3 DNA is TGTGCCAGCAGCCCCGGGACAGGCCGCACAGATACGCAGTATTTT.

V gene TRBV28 combines with J gene TRBJ2-7, with D maybe TRBD2 (5 bases). Trimming cost V 7 bases and J 2 bases, with 12 bases left between them. The CDR3 is 13 amino acids. The germline V gene encodes CDR1 MDHEN and CDR2 SYDVKM. The CDR3 loop is CASTRGSAYEQYF. CDR3 DNA: TGTGCCAGCACCCGAGGGAGCGCCTACGAGCAGTACTTC.

This chain joins TRBV9 and TRBJ2-1; 9 nucleotides align to TRBD2. The V and J ends lost 0 bases and 6 bases, in that order; junction bases with no gene match: 4. The CDR3 is 15 amino acids. Looked up from germline, CDR1 is SGDLS and CDR2 is YYNGEE. The CDR3 bases are TGTGCCAGCAGCGTAGGGTTAGCGGGAGTCAATGAGCAGTTCTTC. Amino acid sequence: CASSVGLAGVNEQFF.

CDR3 in DNA: TGTGCCAGCAGTGAGTGGCCGGGAAACACCATATATTTT. This gives the protein CASSEWPGNTIYF. The V gene is TRBV6-1, the J gene TRBJ1-3, with unresolved D. CDR1 is MNHNS and CDR2 is SASEGT in the germline V gene. There are 13 residues in the CDR3. V was shortened by 3 bases and J by 4 bases, with 7 bases between the two germline ends.

J is TRBJ2-7 and V is TRBV18; D possibly corresponds to TRBD2 (6 bases). This CDR3 contains 13 residues. Per the germline V gene, CDR1 is KGHSH and CDR2 is LQKENI. V lost 2 bases and J lost 7, with 12 bases in between. CDR3 coding DNA: TGTGCCAGCTCACCAAAGGGAGGTGGGGAGCAGTACTTC. This sequence encodes CASSPKGGGEQYF.

The V call is TRBV25-1, the J call TRBJ1-1, with 7 bases aligning to TRBD1. From germline, CDR1 is MGHDK and CDR2 SYGVNS. The junction had 5 bases not matched to a gene; V was cut back by 3 bases and J by 7 bases. The CDR3 extends over 13 amino acids. DNA of the CDR3: TGTGCCAGCAGTGACGAGAACAGGGGTGAAGCTTTCTTT. Its protein product is CASSDENRGEAFF.

V is TRBV15 and J is TRBJ1-2; D gene ambiguous. Germline values: CDR1 LNHNV, CDR2 YYDKDF (reference sequence). The V gene lost 2 bases and the J gene lost 4 bases, with 14 bases spanning the gap. The length of the CDR3 is 15 residues. The CDR3 nucleotides are TGTGCCACCAGCAGATCCCAAGACATAATCTATGGCTACACCTTC. The encoded protein is CATSRSQDIIYGYTF. The complete variable domain, with remaining parts taken from reference TRBV15 and TRBJ1-2, reads DAMVIQNPRYQVTQFGKPVTLSCSQTLNHNVMYWYQQKSSQAPKLLFHYYDKDFNNEADTPDNFQSRRPNTSFCFLDIRSPGLGDTAMYLCATSRSQDIIYGYTFGSGTRLTVV.

The J gene is TRBJ1-2, the V gene TRBV29-1, with D possibly being TRBD1 (5 bases). The germline V gene has CDR1 SQVTM and CDR2 ANQGSEA. The CDR3 covers 11 residues. The germline V and J ends were trimmed by 7 bases and 6 bases, with 12 bases remaining between them. The CDR3 DNA reads TGCAGCGGCGGGACTCTGAATGGCTACACCTTC. Protein: CSGGTLNGYTF.

The gene calls are TRBV28 and TRBJ2-7; 11 nucleotides line up with TRBD2. This CDR3 contains 14 residues. The germline gives CDR1 MDHEN, CDR2 SYDVKM. The V gene end was trimmed by 2 bases and the J gene end by 4 bases; junction bases not matched to a gene: 1. The CDR3 bases are TGTGCCAGCAGTTTACTAGCGGGAGGTTACGAGCAGTACTTC. Amino acids: CASSLLAGGYEQYF.

This chain links TRBV7-3 with TRBJ1-2; D call uncertain. CDR1 and CDR2 (germline): SGHTA, FQGTGA. V lost 8 bases to trimming and J lost 7 bases, with 14 bases between them. This CDR3 is 12 amino acids long. CDR3 in DNA: TGTGCCAGCGGCGGGAGTTTCGGTGGCTACACCTTC. As protein: CASGGSFGGYTF.

The CDR3: CASSVGARTDNSPLHF. The CDR3 coding sequence is TGTGCCAGCAGCGTAGGCGCAAGAACCGATAATTCACCCCTCCACTTT. The chain recombines TRBV9 with TRBJ1-6; D not certain. Between the trimmed V and J ends, which lost 0 bases and 5 bases, there was a span of 12 bases. The CDR3 contains 16 residues. From germline, CDR1 is SGDLS and CDR2 YYNGEE.

J is TRBJ2-1 and V is TRBV5-4; D may be TRBD2 (5 bases). Germline V gene sequence: CDR1 SGHNT, CDR2 YYREEE (reference sequence). The CDR3 has 15 residues. V was trimmed by 4 bases and J by 1 base, leaving 12 bases between them. The CDR3 sequence: CASSATSTSYNEQFF. DNA for the CDR3: TGTGCCAGCAGCGCTACTAGTACATCCTACAATGAGCAGTTCTTC.

The V call is TRBV27, the J call TRBJ1-2; TRBD1 is a possible D gene (6 bases). Germline V gene lookup returns CDR1 MNHEY and CDR2 SMNVEV (reference sequence). The CDR3 covers 13 residues. The V end lost 4 bases, the J end lost 4 bases, and 10 bases lay between the germline ends. CDR3 in DNA: TGTGCCAGCAGTTCCTTCAGGGGCTATGGCTACACCTTC. Residues: CASSSFRGYGYTF.

On this clone: The same CDR3 can be traced to other DNA sequences in this sample. CDR3 residues: CAGTGTRGGRNEQFF. The CDR3 nucleotides are TGTGCCGGGACCGGGACTAGGGGGGGCCGGAATGAGCAGTTCTTC. V gene TRBV30 combines with J gene TRBJ2-1; 8 nucleotides agree with TRBD2. V was clipped by 8 bases and J by 7 bases; unmatched bases: 16. Germline V gene sequence: CDR1 GTSNPN, CDR2 SVGIG (reference sequence). This CDR3 spans 15 amino acids. The full variable domain, with the rest looked up from reference TRBV30 and TRBJ2-1, is SQTIHQWPATLVQPVGSPLSLECTVEGTSNPNLYWYRQAAGRGLQLLFYSVGIGQISSEVPQNLSASRPQDRQFILSSKKLLLSDSGFYLCAGTGTRGGRNEQFFGPGTRLTVL.

The rearrangement joins TRBV5-6 to TRBJ1-3, with D perhaps matching TRBD1 (6 bases). Trimming cost V 6 bases and J 6 bases, with 16 bases left between them. This CDR3 is 14 amino acids long. Germline assignment: CDR1 SGHDT and CDR2 YYEEEE. As DNA, the CDR3 is TGTGCCAGCATGGGGGCTGGGGAGACAAACACCATATATTTT. Protein sequence: CASMGAGETNTIYF.

The J gene is TRBJ2-1, the V gene TRBV5-1, with TRBD2 matching 15 bases. This CDR3 is built from 18 residues. J lost 9 bases, V lost 4 bases, and 14 bases had no gene match. Germline CDR1 is SGHRS and CDR2 is YFSETQ. The CDR3 loop reads CASSRVPGLAGGSVEQFF. The CDR3 bases are TGCGCCAGCAGCCGGGTCCCGGGACTAGCGGGGGGATCGGTTGAGCAGTTCTTC.

This sequence joins TRBV6-5 and TRBJ1-3, with a possible D match to TRBD1 (6 bases). The CDR3 is made up of 16 amino acids. V lost 0 bases to trimming and J lost 1 base, with 10 bases between them. Germline values: CDR1 MNHEY, CDR2 SVGAGI. The CDR3 region is CASSYSGRGSGNTIYF. The CDR3 region has the DNA TGTGCCAGCAGTTACTCGGGCAGGGGATCTGGAAACACCATATATTTT.

Notes on this clone: One junction end disagrees with the germline gene, perhaps due to a read error. Distinct nucleotide sequences in the sample also encode this CDR3. This chain joins TRBV7-2 and TRBJ1-6; D ambiguous. Per the germline V gene, CDR1 is SGHTA and CDR2 is FQGNSA. This CDR3 is 14 amino acids long. Here the CDR3 reads CASSRSSYNSPLHF. CDR3 in DNA: TGTGCCAGCAGTAGGAGCTCCTATAATTCACCCCTACACTTT.

In DNA, the CDR3 is TGTGCCAGCAGCCCCGGACAGGGGGTCTATCGCACAGATACGCAGTATTTT. This encodes CASSPGQGVYRTDTQYF. This chain joins TRBV28 and TRBJ2-3; 10 nucleotides agree with TRBD1. In germline, CDR1 is MDHEN, CDR2 SYDVKM. The V gene end was trimmed by 6 bases and the J gene end by 1 base; junction bases not matched to a gene: 10. CDR3 length: 17 amino acids.

This chain uses TRBV9 with TRBJ2-5; D is possibly TRBD2 (5 bases). Germline assignment: CDR1 SGDLS and CDR2 YYNGEE. V dropped 0 bases and J dropped 5 bases, with 14 bases sitting between them. The CDR3 extends over 15 amino acids. CDR3 nucleotides: TGTGCCAGCAGCGTAGATAATAGCGCTCTCGAGACCCAGTACTTC. Translating it yields CASSVDNSALETQYF.

The chain carries TRBV29-1 and TRBJ1-1; D is unclear. Deletions cut 6 bases from V and 1 base from J, with 9 bases between. This CDR3 spans 12 amino acids. Germline CDR1 SQVTM, CDR2 ANQGSEA. The CDR3 spells CSVHRQNTEAFF. As DNA, the CDR3 is TGCAGCGTCCACAGACAGAACACTGAAGCTTTCTTT.

V gene TRBV5-8 combines with J gene TRBJ2-1; 7 nucleotides align to TRBD1. CDR1 and CDR2 from the germline V gene are SGHTS and YDEGEE. The V and J ends lost 4 bases and 13 bases, in that order; junction bases with no gene match: 5. The CDR3 runs 11 residues. CDR3: CASSLRDSQFF. The DNA for the CDR3 is TGTGCCAGCAGCCTCCGGGACAGTCAGTTCTTC.

The rearrangement joins TRBV5-1 to TRBJ1-6; 7 bases match TRBD1. The CDR3 spans 16 residues. Germline CDR1 is SGHRS and CDR2 is YFSETQ. J gave up 7 bases and V 4 bases, and 11 bases lay outside the gene matches. The CDR3 region is CASSLSGQSENSPLHF. The CDR3 region has the DNA TGCGCCAGCAGCCTCTCGGGACAGAGCGAAAATTCACCCCTCCACTTT.

This chain links TRBV5-1 with TRBJ1-1; D is unclear. V shed 0 bases and J shed 11 bases, with 11 bases lying between them. The CDR3 runs 12 residues. Per germline, CDR1 SGHRS and CDR2 YFSETQ. The CDR3 sequence is CASSLAKRLAFF. CDR3 coding DNA: TGCGCCAGCAGCTTGGCCAAGAGGTTGGCTTTCTTT.

This chain uses TRBV30 with TRBJ2-5, with D hard to call. CDR3 length: 14 residues. Germline V gene data show CDR1 as GTSNPN and CDR2 as SVGIG (reference sequence). V lost 0 bases, J lost 2 bases, and 10 bases lay in between. This CDR3 is CAWSVSGGQETQYF. The CDR3 DNA reads as TGTGCCTGGAGTGTAAGTGGCGGACAAGAGACCCAGTACTTC.

CDR3 in DNA: TGTGCCAGCAGCTCCGGGACACATCCTGCAGATACGCAGTATTTT. It is translated as CASSSGTHPADTQYF. The chain carries TRBV7-3 and TRBJ2-3, with a possible D match to TRBD1 (6 bases). From germline, CDR1 is SGHTA and CDR2 FQGTGA. The V and J ends lost 4 bases and 4 bases respectively, with 15 bases between them. The CDR3 has 15 amino acids.

The genes are TRBV7-2 and TRBJ2-7, with D perhaps matching TRBD2 (5 bases). The V gene's germline CDR1 is SGHTA and CDR2 FQGNSA. CDR3 length: 15 amino acids. The V end lost 5 bases, the J end lost 4 bases, and 18 bases lay between the germline ends. Here the CDR3 DNA reads TGTGCCAGCAGCCCGTTTCGTCTAGCTGATTACGAGCAGTACTTC. This codes for CASSPFRLADYEQYF.

The chain employs TRBV15 and TRBJ2-7; maybe TRBD1 (6 bases). This CDR3 is built from 15 residues. V lost 0 bases to trimming and J lost 3 bases, with 12 bases between them. Germline assignment: CDR1 LNHNV and CDR2 YYDKDF (reference sequence). Here the CDR3 reads CATSRDRTVGYEQYF. In DNA, the CDR3 is TGTGCCACCAGCAGAGACAGGACAGTCGGCTACGAGCAGTACTTC.

Details on this clone: Relative to the germline gene, one junction end is altered; a read error may explain this. The chain links TRBV30 to TRBJ1-2; D uncertain. This CDR3 is built from 15 residues. Germline CDR1 and CDR2: GTSNPN and SVGIG (reference sequence). The CDR3, as DNA: TGTGCCGGGAGTGGGCGGTTTGCCAGCGGCTATGGCTACACCTTC. The encoded protein is CAGSGRFASGYGYTF.

V and J are TRBV6-6 and TRBJ2-7, with 8 positions matching TRBD1. Trimming removed 5 bases from V and 6 bases from J; junction bases left unmatched: 6. Germline loops: CDR1 MNHNY, CDR2 SVGAGI (reference sequence). CDR3 size: 13 residues. Here the CDR3 DNA reads TGTGCCAGCAGTCGGACAGGGAACAGCGAGCAGTACTTC. Translated: CASSRTGNSEQYF.